This TCR beta chain is from a study of cytomegalovirus exposure and HLA in healthy donors. This clone was seen more than once but under ten times. The CDR3 contains 13 residues. Germline V gene sequence: CDR1 GTSNPN, CDR2 SVGIG (reference sequence). The ends lost 7 bases at V and 5 bases at J; junction bases unmatched: 7. The PCR was carried out with 60 Vbeta primers and 13 Jbeta primers. Profiled with immunoSEQ multiplex PCR; TCRdb holds only in-frame clones, not every one. The sample has 130,000 to 150,000 clones, approximately 79% seen once. The receptor was isolated from a woman in her 30s in good health and CMV-seronegative. The sequencing sample was made of PBMCs. V is TRBV30 and J is TRBJ1-2; TRBD1 agrees at 10 bases. In nucleotides, the CDR3 is TGTGCCTCCTACCGGGACAGGGGTTATGGCTACACCTTC. It is translated as CASYRDRGYGYTF.